This entry lists 14 T cell receptor beta chains sequenced from one sample in a study of blood T cell repertoires in COVID-19. Using immunoSEQ multiplex PCR, the repertoire was profiled, and TCRdb retains in-frame clones only, with some absent. The profile shows about 160,000 clones, around 85% of them singletons. Material: PBMCs or T cells enriched from blood (not recorded which). These receptors were taken from a woman between 40 and 55 years old with acute COVID-19.

The chain recombines TRBV5-3 with TRBJ2-4; 11 bases are a match to TRBD2. TRBV5-3 is placed among ORFs of uncertain function. This CDR3 comprises 19 residues. V lost 6 bases and J lost 0; bases outside the gene matches: 14. In DNA form, the CDR3 reads TGTGCCAGAAATATACATGGGACTAGCGGATTACTAGCCAAAAACATTCAGTACTTC. Its translation is CARNIHGTSGLLAKNIQYF.

The sample holds a few counts of this clone. The genes are TRBV25-1 and TRBJ1-2; 9 bases are a match to TRBD1. CDR3 length: 14 amino acids. Losses at the gene ends were 3 bases for V and 10 bases for J; bases not matched to a gene: 9. Germline V lookup: CDR1 MGHDK, CDR2 SYGVNS. Here the CDR3 DNA reads TGTGCCAGCAGTGAGGCCCGGGACAGGGAAACCTACACCTTC. Protein product: CASSEARDRETYTF.

For the CDR3, the DNA is TGTGCCTGGAACCCCCCAGGGGGCACTGAAGCTTTCTTT. This encodes CAWNPPGGTEAFF. V and J are TRBV30 and TRBJ1-1, with 7 bases aligning to TRBD1. The V gene's germline CDR1 is GTSNPN and CDR2 SVGIG (reference sequence). The CDR3 is made up of 13 amino acids. V was clipped by 4 bases and J by 4 bases; unmatched bases: 6.

CDR3 DNA: TGCAGCGTTGACACTAGCGGGAGCTCAGATACGCAGTATTTT. It encodes CSVDTSGSSDTQYF. This sequence joins TRBV29-1 and TRBJ2-3; 11 positions agree with TRBD2. Trimming at V came to 3 bases and at J to 4 bases, leaving 3 bases not matched to a gene. Per germline, CDR1 SQVTM and CDR2 ANQGSEA. The CDR3 runs to 14 residues.

The chain carries TRBV7-3 and TRBJ2-5; D gene uncertain. The CDR3 covers 13 residues. V lost 4 bases to trimming and J lost 1 base, with 7 bases between them. Per germline, CDR1 SGHTA and CDR2 FQGTGA. CDR3 coding DNA: TGTGCCAGCAGCTCCTCCTTCCAAGAGACCCAGTACTTC. It encodes CASSSSFQETQYF.

This sequence joins TRBV3-1 (or the pseudogene TRBV3-2) and TRBJ2-7, with D perhaps TRBD2 (6 bases). Germline V gene sequence: CDR1 LGHDT, CDR2 YNNKEL (reference sequence). V dropped 4 bases and J dropped 3 bases, with 16 bases sitting between them. The CDR3 is 15 amino acids. In nucleotides, the CDR3 is TGTGCCAGCAGCCCCTCTGCGGGACCTAACTACGAGCAGTACGTC. It specifies CASSPSAGPNYEQYV.

A single count supports this clone. The chain carries TRBV5-1 and TRBJ2-7; D may be TRBD1 (6 bases). The CDR3 contains 13 residues. CDR1 and CDR2 (germline): SGHRS, YFSETQ. Between the trimmed V and J ends, which lost 3 bases and 5 bases, there was a span of 12 bases. CDR3 bases: TGCGCCAGCAGCTCAACAGGGTTCGACGAGCAGTACTTC. It codes for CASSSTGFDEQYF. The full variable domain, rest sourced from reference TRBV5-1 and TRBJ2-7, is KAGVTQTPRYLIKTRGQQVTLSCSPISGHRSVSWYQQTPGQGLQFLFEYFSETQRNKGNFPGRFSGRQFSNSRSEMNVSTLELGDSALYLCASSSTGFDEQYFGPGTRLTVT.

V gene TRBV20-1 combines with J gene TRBJ2-7, with 14 bases matching TRBD2. The J segment lost 2 bases and the V segment lost 3 bases, leaving 6 bases of the junction unmatched. Germline V CDR1 and CDR2: DFQATT, SNEGSKA (reference sequence). This CDR3 region has 16 residues. This CDR3 reads CSASGLAGGQTYEQYF. The CDR3 DNA reads TGCAGTGCTAGTGGACTAGCGGGAGGACAAACCTACGAGCAGTACTTC.

V usage is TRBV5-6 and J usage is TRBJ2-2; perhaps TRBD1 as D (5 bases). V gave up 1 base and J gave up 6 bases, with 19 bases separating them. CDR1 SGHDT and CDR2 YYEEEE come from the germline V gene. The CDR3 loop spans 17 amino acids. The CDR3 is CASSLIGRGLIAGELFF. CDR3 nucleotides: TGTGCCAGCAGCTTGATAGGTAGGGGATTGATAGCCGGGGAGCTGTTTTTT.

The chain carries TRBV9 and TRBJ1-3, with D possibly being TRBD1 (6 bases). Germline V lookup: CDR1 SGDLS, CDR2 YYNGEE. V lost 0 bases, J lost 0 bases, and 10 bases lay in between. This CDR3 is built from 16 residues. CDR3 sequence: CASSVVPGDSGNTIYF. Here the CDR3 DNA reads TGTGCCAGCAGCGTAGTTCCAGGGGACTCTGGAAACACCATATATTTT.

The chain links TRBV10-3 to TRBJ1-5; 7 nucleotides match TRBD1. The CDR3 sequence is 17 residues long. Germline CDR1 is ENHRY and CDR2 is SYGVKD. With 10 bases clipped from V and 10 bases from J, the junction kept 25 bases outside the gene matches. The CDR3 sequence is CATSRQGPNSQVGPQHF. The CDR3 nucleotides read TGTGCCACTTCCAGACAGGGTCCAAATAGTCAGGTGGGCCCCCAGCATTTT.

This clone was detected a few times. The V gene is TRBV2, the J gene TRBJ1-2, with 7 nucleotides matching TRBD1. CDR1 is SNHLY and CDR2 is FYNNEI in the germline V gene. This CDR3 has 13 amino acids. Trimming removed 6 bases from V and 6 bases from J; junction bases left unmatched: 7. CDR3 DNA sequence: TGTGCCAGCAGGGCCGACAGGGACCATGGCTACACCTTC. Amino acids: CASRADRDHGYTF.

This clone was counted between two and nine times. The V gene is TRBV29-1, the J gene TRBJ2-1; D is undetermined. The CDR3 totals 13 residues. Deletions cut 3 bases from V and 3 bases from J, with 9 bases between. CDR1 SQVTM and CDR2 ANQGSEA come from the germline V gene. CDR3 DNA sequence: TGCAGCGTTGAGGGCCGGAACTACAATGAGCAGTTCTTC. Amino acids: CSVEGRNYNEQFF.

In its sample, this clone was seen a few times. The gene calls are TRBV11-2 and TRBJ1-3; D is possibly TRBD1 (5 bases). The germline V gene encodes CDR1 SGHAT and CDR2 FQNNGV. This CDR3 is built from 16 residues. The V and J ends lost 1 base and 0 bases respectively, with 10 bases between them. In DNA, the CDR3 is TGTGCCAGCAGCTTAGGGCGACAGAGCTCTGGAAACACCATATATTTT. It yields the protein CASSLGRQSSGNTIYF.